Given below is one T cell receptor (beta chain) in context. The sample is drawn from a study of blood T cell repertoires in COVID-19. Study as a whole: Specimens from acute and convalescent COVID-19 originated in the United States, Italy and Spain. PBMCs, B-cell-depleted T cells, or T cells were the source of the cDNA or gDNA that made up the material.

V shed 7 bases and J 8 bases; nucleotides not matched to a gene: 11. CDR1 is WSHSY, CDR2 SAAADI, per germline. The CDR3 has 14 residues. Recovery meant two consecutive negative NP/OP PCR tests, professional clearance, or resolved symptoms. Original data processing: Estimated nucleated cell counts came from reference gene primer amplification. The table came from immunoSEQ multiplex PCR; TCRdb's copy has only in-frame clones and leaves some out. V, J and clone size reflect that table, while D and trimming were determined from the DNA. The table shows hundreds of thousands of clones, with around 87% occurring only once.

The specimen was PBMCs or T cells enriched from blood (not recorded which). The sequence was collected from a man aged 25 to 45 who had recovered from COVID-19. The chain links TRBV10-2 to TRBJ1-2, with TRBD1 matching over 9 bases. CDR3 sequence reads: CASMRGQGGFGYTF. Written as DNA, the CDR3 is TGCGCCAGCATGAGGGGACAGGGAGGCTTCGGCTACACCTTC.